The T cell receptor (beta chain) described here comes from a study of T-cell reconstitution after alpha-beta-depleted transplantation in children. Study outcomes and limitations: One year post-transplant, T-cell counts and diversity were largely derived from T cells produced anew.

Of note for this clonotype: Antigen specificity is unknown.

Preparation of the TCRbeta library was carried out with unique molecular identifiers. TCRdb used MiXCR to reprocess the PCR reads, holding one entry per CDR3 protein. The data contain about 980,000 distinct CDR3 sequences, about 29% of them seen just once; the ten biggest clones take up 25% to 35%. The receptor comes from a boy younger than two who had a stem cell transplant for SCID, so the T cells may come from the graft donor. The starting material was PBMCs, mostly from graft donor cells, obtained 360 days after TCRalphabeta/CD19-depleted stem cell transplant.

DNA of the CDR3: TGCAGTGCTAGAGCCGCGGTCGGTGGGGACCCGGGGGAAAAACTGTTTTTT. This translates into CSARAAVGGDPGEKLFF. The rearrangement uses TRBV20-1 and TRBJ1-4; weak D call: TRBD1 (5 bases). There are 17 residues in the CDR3. CDR1 and CDR2 from the germline V gene are DFQATT and SNEGSKA (reference sequence). V was clipped by 1 base and J by 8 bases, with 23 bases between them.